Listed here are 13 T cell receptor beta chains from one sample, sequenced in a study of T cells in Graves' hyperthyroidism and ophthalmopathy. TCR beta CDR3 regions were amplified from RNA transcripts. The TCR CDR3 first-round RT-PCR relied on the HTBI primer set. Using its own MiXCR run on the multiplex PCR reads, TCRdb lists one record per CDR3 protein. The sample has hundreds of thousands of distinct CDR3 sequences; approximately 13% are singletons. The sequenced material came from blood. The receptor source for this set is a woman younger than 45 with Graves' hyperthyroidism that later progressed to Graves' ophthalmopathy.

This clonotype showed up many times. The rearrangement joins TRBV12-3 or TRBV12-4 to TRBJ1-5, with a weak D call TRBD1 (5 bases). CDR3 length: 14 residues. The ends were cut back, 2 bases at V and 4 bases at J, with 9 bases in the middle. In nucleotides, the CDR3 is TGTGCCAGCAGTTTAACCGGGACTAATCAGCCCCAGCATTTT. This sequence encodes CASSLTGTNQPQHF.

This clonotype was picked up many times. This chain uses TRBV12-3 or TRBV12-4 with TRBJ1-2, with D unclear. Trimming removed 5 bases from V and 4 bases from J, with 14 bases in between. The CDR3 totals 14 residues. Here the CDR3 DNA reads TGTGCCAGCAGTCGTCGAGGGTTAAGCTATGGCTACACCTTC. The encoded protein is CASSRRGLSYGYTF.

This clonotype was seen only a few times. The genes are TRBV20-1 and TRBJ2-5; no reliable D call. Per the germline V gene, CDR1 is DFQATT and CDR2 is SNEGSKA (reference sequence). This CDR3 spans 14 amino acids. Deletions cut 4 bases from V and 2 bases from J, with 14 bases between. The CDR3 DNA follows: TGCAGTGCTACGGCGCCTATGACTCAAGAGACCCAGTACTTC. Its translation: CSATAPMTQETQYF.

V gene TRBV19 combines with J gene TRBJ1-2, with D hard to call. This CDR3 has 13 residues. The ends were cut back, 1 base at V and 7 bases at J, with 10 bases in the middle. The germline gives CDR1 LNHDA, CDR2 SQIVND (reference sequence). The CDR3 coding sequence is TGTGCCAGTAGTATAGTGAAGGAGTCTGGCTACACCTTC. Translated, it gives CASSIVKESGYTF. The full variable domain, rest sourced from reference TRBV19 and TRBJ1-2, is DGGITQSPKYLFRKEGQNVTLSCEQNLNHDAMYWYRQDPGQGLRLIYYSQIVNDFQKGDIAEGYSVSREKKESFPLTVTSAQKNPTAFYLCASSIVKESGYTFGSGTRLTVV.

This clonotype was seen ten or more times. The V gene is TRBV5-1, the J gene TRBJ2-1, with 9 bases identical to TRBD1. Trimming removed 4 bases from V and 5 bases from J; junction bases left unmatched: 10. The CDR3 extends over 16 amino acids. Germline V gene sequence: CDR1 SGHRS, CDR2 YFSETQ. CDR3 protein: CASSKNTGGANNEQFF. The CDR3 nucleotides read TGCGCCAGCAGCAAGAACACAGGGGGCGCGAACAATGAGCAGTTCTTC.

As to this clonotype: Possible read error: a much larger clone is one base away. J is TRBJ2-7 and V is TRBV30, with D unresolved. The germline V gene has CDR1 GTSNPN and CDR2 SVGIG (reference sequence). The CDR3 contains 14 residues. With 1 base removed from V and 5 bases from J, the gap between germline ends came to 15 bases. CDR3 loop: CAWSESLGIDEQYF. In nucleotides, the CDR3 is TGTGCCTGGAGTGAGTCGCTGGGGATCGACGAGCAGTACTTC. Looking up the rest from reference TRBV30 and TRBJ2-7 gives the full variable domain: SQTIHQWPATLVQPVGSPLSLECTVEGTSNPNLYWYRQAAGRGLQLLFYSVGIGQISSEVPQNLSASRPQDRQFILSSKKLLLSDSGFYLCAWSESLGIDEQYFGPGTRLTVT.

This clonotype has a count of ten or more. CDR3 nucleotides: TGTGCCAGCAGCTTAGGCAGTCGGACGAACACTGAAGCTTTCTTT. Protein: CASSLGSRTNTEAFF. The chain is built from TRBV13 and TRBJ1-1; D remains ambiguous. Trimming pared 0 bases from V and 1 base from J, leaving 9 bases between. The germline CDR1 and CDR2 sequences are PRHDT and FYEKMQ (reference sequence). The CDR3 consists of 15 residues.

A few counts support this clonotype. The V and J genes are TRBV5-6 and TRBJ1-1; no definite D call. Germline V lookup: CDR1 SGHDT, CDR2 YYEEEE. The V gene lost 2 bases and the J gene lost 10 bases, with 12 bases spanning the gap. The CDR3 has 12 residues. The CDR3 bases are TGTGCCAGCAGCTTAGGCGCGCGGGGAGCTTTCTTT. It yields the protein CASSLGARGAFF. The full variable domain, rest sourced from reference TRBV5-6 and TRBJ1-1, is DAGVTQSPTHLIKTRGQQVTLRCSPKSGHDTVSWYQQALGQGPQFIFQYYEEEERQRGNFPDRFSGHQFPNYSSELNVNALLLGDSALYLCASSLGARGAFFGQGTRLTVV.

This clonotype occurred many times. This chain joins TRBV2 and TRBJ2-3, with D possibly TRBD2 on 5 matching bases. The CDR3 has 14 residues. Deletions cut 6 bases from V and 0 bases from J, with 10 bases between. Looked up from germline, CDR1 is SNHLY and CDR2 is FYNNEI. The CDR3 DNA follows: TGTGCCAGCAGACTAGGAGCTAGCACAGATACGCAGTATTTT. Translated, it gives CASRLGASTDTQYF.

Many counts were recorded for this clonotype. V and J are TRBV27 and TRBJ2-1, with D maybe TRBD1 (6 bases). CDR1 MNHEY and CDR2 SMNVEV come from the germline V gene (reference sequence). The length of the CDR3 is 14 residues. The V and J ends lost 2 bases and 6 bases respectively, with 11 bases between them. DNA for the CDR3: TGTGCCAGCAGTTTAGGTACAGGGTCCAATGAGCAGTTCTTC. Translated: CASSLGTGSNEQFF.

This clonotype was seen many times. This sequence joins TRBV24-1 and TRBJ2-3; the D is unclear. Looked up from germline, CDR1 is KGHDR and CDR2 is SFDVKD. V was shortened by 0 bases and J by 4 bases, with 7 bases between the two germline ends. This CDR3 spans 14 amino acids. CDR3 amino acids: CATSDLSSPDTQYF. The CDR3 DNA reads TGTGCCACCAGTGATTTGAGCAGTCCAGATACGCAGTATTTT.

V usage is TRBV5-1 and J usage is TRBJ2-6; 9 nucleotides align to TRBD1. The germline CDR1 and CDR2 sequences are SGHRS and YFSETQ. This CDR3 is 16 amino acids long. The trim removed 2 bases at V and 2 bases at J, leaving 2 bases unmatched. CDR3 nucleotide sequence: TGCGCCAGCAGCTTACAGGGGGCAACTGGGGCCAACGTCCTGACTTTC. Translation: CASSLQGATGANVLTF.

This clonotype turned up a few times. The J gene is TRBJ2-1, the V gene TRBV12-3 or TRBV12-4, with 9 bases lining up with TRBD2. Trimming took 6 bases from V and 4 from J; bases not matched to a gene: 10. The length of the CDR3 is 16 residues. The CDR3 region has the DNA TGTGCCAGCAGGGCATCCGGGACTAGCCCATACAATGAGCAGTTCTTC. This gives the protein CASRASGTSPYNEQFF.